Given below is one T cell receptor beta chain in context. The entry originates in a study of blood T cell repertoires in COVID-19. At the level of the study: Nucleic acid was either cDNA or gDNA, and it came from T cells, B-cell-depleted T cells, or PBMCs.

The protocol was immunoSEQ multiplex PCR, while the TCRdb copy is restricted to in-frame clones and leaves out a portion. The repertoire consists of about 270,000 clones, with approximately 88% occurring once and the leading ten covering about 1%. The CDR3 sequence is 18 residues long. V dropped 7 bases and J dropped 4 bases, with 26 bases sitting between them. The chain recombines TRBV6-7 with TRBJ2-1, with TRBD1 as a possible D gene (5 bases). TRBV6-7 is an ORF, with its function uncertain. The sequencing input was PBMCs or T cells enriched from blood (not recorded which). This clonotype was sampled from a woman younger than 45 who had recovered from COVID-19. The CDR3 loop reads CASIPRQGWIGKYNEQFF. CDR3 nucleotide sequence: TGTGCCAGCATCCCGCGGCAGGGCTGGATAGGGAAGTACAATGAGCAGTTCTTC.